This T cell receptor beta chain emerged from a study of shared clonotypes between healthy human individuals. The ends were cut back, 7 bases at V and 3 bases at J, with 19 bases in the middle. CDR1 and CDR2 (germline): MNHNY, SVGAGI (reference sequence). This CDR3 contains 15 residues. Assay used: immunoSEQ multiplex PCR; TCRdb lists only in-frame clones, some missing. The sample has roughly 2.4 million clones; under 97% are singletons. The sample taken for sequencing was naive CD4+ T cells sorted from blood. Subset defined: CD45RA+ positively selected. This rearrangement joins TRBV6-6 to TRBJ2-7; weak D call: TRBD2 (5 bases). The source of this sequence is a man aged 18 to 29 in good health. CDR3 bases: TGTGCCAGCAATCCTTACGTGTACCGGGACTACGAGCAGTACTTC. This codes for CASNPYVYRDYEQYF.